Shown below are 8 T cell receptor beta chains from a single sample sequenced in a study of blood T cell repertoires in COVID-19. Profiling relied on immunoSEQ multiplex PCR, and the TCRdb table lists in-frame clones only, not all of them. Here the sample spans under 300,000 clones, around 87% being singletons. Sequencing was carried out using peripheral blood. These receptors were obtained from a woman in her sixties or seventies with active or convalescent COVID-19.

The gene calls are TRBV6-7 and TRBJ1-5; perhaps TRBD1 as D (5 bases). TRBV6-7 is designated an ORF whose function remains uncertain. The CDR3 length is 17 residues. V lost 10 bases and J 1 base, leaving 23 bases between the germline ends. The CDR3 DNA reads TGTGCCACAGGTCTAAACAGGCGAGAGCGAAGCAATCAGCCCCAGCATTTT. Its translation: CATGLNRRERSNQPQHF.

This clone has at least ten counts. J is TRBJ1-2 and V is TRBV2; perhaps TRBD1 as D (6 bases). The CDR3 loop spans 13 amino acids. V was cut by 3 bases and J by 4 bases, with 9 bases left in between. Germline V gene lookup returns CDR1 SNHLY and CDR2 FYNNEI. This chain's CDR3 is CASSDRTVYGYTF. The CDR3 region has the DNA TGTGCCAGCAGTGATAGGACAGTCTATGGCTACACCTTC.

The chain couples TRBV7-9 to TRBJ2-3; D perhaps matches TRBD1 (5 bases). The length of the CDR3 is 13 residues. V lost 5 bases and J 5 bases, leaving 11 bases between the germline ends. Germline V CDR1 and CDR2: SEHNR, FQNEAQ (reference sequence). CDR3 residues: CASSRQGQDTQYF. The CDR3 DNA follows: TGTGCCAGCAGCCGGCAGGGCCAAGATACGCAGTATTTT. Looking up the rest from reference TRBV7-9 and TRBJ2-3 gives the full variable domain: DTGVSQNPRHKITKRGQNVTFRCDPISEHNRLYWYRQTLGQGPEFLTYFQNEAQLEKSRLLSDRFSAERPKGSFSTLEIQRTEQGDSAMYLCASSRQGQDTQYFGPGTRLTVL.

This clone was observed a few times. This chain joins TRBV6-4 and TRBJ2-3; 11 positions match TRBD2. CDR1 is MRHNA and CDR2 is SNTAGT in the germline V gene. V lost 0 bases and J lost 1; bases outside the gene matches: 0. The CDR3 has 16 residues. The CDR3 DNA reads as TGTGCCAGCAGTGACTCGACTAGCGGGGGCACAGATACGCAGTATTTT. This gives the protein CASSDSTSGGTDTQYF.

This sequence joins TRBV7-8 and TRBJ2-7, with a tentative D call TRBD2 (7 bases). The CDR3 has 13 amino acids. The V end lost 5 bases, the J end lost 4 bases, and 12 bases lay between the germline ends. Looked up from germline, CDR1 is SGHVS and CDR2 is FQNEAQ. CDR3 bases: TGTGCCAGCAGCCCGGGGGGCCGATACGAGCAGTACTTC. Protein: CASSPGGRYEQYF.

This chain links TRBV3-1 (or the pseudogene TRBV3-2) with TRBJ2-2, with 7 bases lining up with TRBD2. CDR3 size: 14 residues. Unmatched junction bases numbered 3, after V lost 5 bases and J lost 3 bases. CDR1 is LGHDT and CDR2 is YNNKEL in the germline V gene (reference sequence). The chain's CDR3 is CASSMGGDTGELFF. In nucleotides, the CDR3 is TGTGCCAGCAGCATGGGAGGGGACACCGGGGAGCTGTTTTTT.

Note on this clone: The sample carries other DNA sequences with the same CDR3. J is TRBJ1-5 and V is TRBV18; maybe TRBD1 (5 bases). The CDR3 has 14 amino acids. Germline V gives CDR1 KGHSH, CDR2 LQKENI. The V end was cut by 6 bases, the J end by 5 bases, with 14 bases between. The DNA for the CDR3 is TGTGCCAGCTCCCTGCAGGGAGGGGATCAGCCCCAGCATTTT. This gives the protein CASSLQGGDQPQHF.

The J gene is TRBJ1-2, the V gene TRBV9; 7 bases line up with TRBD1. Germline trimming cut 3 bases from V and 4 bases from J; bases unmatched to any gene: 6. Per germline, CDR1 SGDLS and CDR2 YYNGEE. The CDR3 has 14 residues. CDR3 coding DNA: TGTGCCAGCAGCGCCGGGACAGCCACCTATGGCTACACCTTC. Protein product: CASSAGTATYGYTF.